Each of the 8 T cell receptor beta chains below was sequenced from the same sample in a study of identifying expanded T cells in peripheral blood. Assay used: immunoSEQ multiplex PCR; TCRdb lists only in-frame clones, some missing. This table holds 80,000 to 90,000 clones, 75% to 90% found once. Sequenced input: blood. The receptors were sampled from a person aged 18-69 years in good health.

V usage is TRBV7-8 and J usage is TRBJ2-3; 10 nucleotides agree with TRBD2. The CDR3 sequence is 15 residues long. The V gene end was trimmed by 6 bases and the J gene end by 11 bases; junction bases not matched to a gene: 14. From germline, CDR1 is SGHVS and CDR2 FQNEAQ. CDR3 nucleotide sequence: TGTGCCAGCAGTACCCAGGGCATAGCGGGAGGAGTGCAGTATTTT. It translates to CASSTQGIAGGVQYF.

In its sample, this clone was seen a few times. This chain connects TRBV6-1 to TRBJ2-1, with unresolved D. CDR1 and CDR2 (germline): MNHNS, SASEGT. The V end lost 2 bases, the J end lost 6 bases, and 20 bases lay between the germline ends. The CDR3 consists of 17 residues. The CDR3 loop reads CASSEFGSFLPSNEQFF. In DNA form, the CDR3 reads TGTGCCAGCAGTGAATTTGGGTCCTTCTTACCGAGCAATGAGCAGTTCTTC.

This clone occurred a few times. The chain recombines TRBV30 with TRBJ1-6, with 8 bases matching TRBD1. The CDR3 spans 13 residues. CDR1 and CDR2 from the germline V gene are GTSNPN and SVGIG (reference sequence). V lost 0 bases, J lost 10 bases, and 2 bases stayed unmatched. The CDR3 coding sequence is TGTGCCTGGAGTGTAACAGGGGGATCACCCCTCCACTTT. Its protein is CAWSVTGGSPLHF.

The V and J genes are TRBV5-8 and TRBJ2-5, with a tentative D call TRBD2 (6 bases). The germline V gene has CDR1 SGHTS and CDR2 YDEGEE. CDR3 length: 14 residues. V lost 0 bases and J 5 bases, leaving 11 bases between the germline ends. The CDR3 DNA follows: TGTGCCAGCAGCTTGGAGGCCGGGAGTGAGACCCAGTACTTC. Its translation: CASSLEAGSETQYF.

V gene TRBV5-1 combines with J gene TRBJ1-1; possible D gene TRBD1, 6 bases. The CDR3 has 14 residues. Germline CDR1 is SGHRS and CDR2 is YFSETQ. With 1 base removed from V and 4 bases from J, the gap between germline ends came to 11 bases. CDR3 sequence reads: CASSLNRGLTEAFF. The CDR3 nucleotides read TGCGCCAGCAGCTTGAACCGGGGGCTCACTGAAGCTTTCTTT.

The CDR3 sequence: CASSEREPTDTQYF. For the CDR3, the DNA is TGTGCCAGCAGCGAGCGGGAGCCCACAGATACGCAGTATTTT. The rearrangement joins TRBV9 to TRBJ2-3, with 8 bases identical to TRBD2. The CDR3 totals 14 residues. Germline V gene data show CDR1 as SGDLS and CDR2 as YYNGEE. V gave up 3 bases and J gave up 2 bases; unmatched junction bases: 2.

The CDR3 is CASSVSPGLAVDTQYF. In nucleotides, the CDR3 is TGTGCCAGCAGCGTAAGTCCGGGACTAGCTGTAGATACGCAGTATTTT. V usage is TRBV9 and J usage is TRBJ2-3, with 9 bases that match TRBD2. Germline-derived CDR1 and CDR2 are SGDLS and YYNGEE. J was trimmed by 5 bases and V by 1 base; bases with no gene match: 8. The CDR3 is 16 amino acids.

The chain combines TRBV18 with TRBJ2-5, with D unresolved. Trimming removed 3 bases at V and 2 bases at J, with 13 bases between. The CDR3 spans 15 residues. The germline CDR1 and CDR2 sequences are KGHSH and LQKENI. CDR3 amino acids: CASSPTVGPQETQYF. CDR3 nucleotide sequence: TGTGCCAGCTCACCCACGGTGGGTCCTCAAGAGACCCAGTACTTC. The whole variable domain, filled in from reference TRBV18 and TRBJ2-5, reads NAGVMQNPRHLVRRRGQEARLRCSPMKGHSHVYWYRQLPEEGLKFMVYLQKENIIDESGMPKERFSAEFPKEGPSILRIQQVVRGDSAAYFCASSPTVGPQETQYFGPGTRLLVL.